This T cell receptor beta chain was obtained from a study of T cell responses to AZD1222 COVID-19 vaccine. Measured with immunoSEQ multiplex PCR; TCRdb has only the in-frame clones, and not every one. The table lists roughly 120,000 clones, about nine tenths of them singletons. Germline-derived CDR1 and CDR2 are MRHNA and SNTAGT. The CDR3 extends over 14 amino acids. The J segment lost 7 bases and the V segment lost 5 bases, leaving 5 bases of the junction unmatched. This chain uses TRBV6-4 with TRBJ1-6, with 7 bases aligning to TRBD1. The material sequenced was peripheral blood, taken on day 0 of AZD1222 vaccination. This TCR was sampled from an adult in good health. Here the CDR3 DNA reads TGTGCCAGCAGTCCCCAGGGGGGGAATTCACCCCTCCACTTT. Translation: CASSPQGGNSPLHF.